The T cell receptor beta chain described here comes from a study of T cells in Graves' hyperthyroidism and ophthalmopathy (dated 2019 in TCRdb). Regarding the research as a whole: Peripheral blood was collected at initial diagnosis, before any treatment. To identify TCR V-J signatures that set the groups apart, the researchers used a discovery cohort of 90 to 100 patients, made up of 43 with Graves' ophthalmopathy and 57 with stable Graves' hyperthyroidism. Prospective prediction of ophthalmopathy was tested in an independent validation cohort consisting of some 18 hyperthyroidism patients and some 16 patients who later progressed to ophthalmopathy. The roughly 91 discovery patients were randomly divided into training and test sets at a 7:3 ratio. In roughly six Graves' hyperthyroidism patients, the study also compared T-cell repertoires from thyroid tissue with T-cell repertoires from blood. Once sampling was done, hyperthyroidism patients were given methimazole at a starting dose of 30 mg daily, whereas ophthalmopathy patients were given high-dose intravenous methylprednisolone. The paper describes TCR Vbeta CDR3 sequencing of 135 peripheral blood samples, made up of under 50 ophthalmopathy patients, 70 to 75 hyperthyroidism patients and some 17 progressor patients. General conclusions and limits of the study: Sample size was not statistically predetermined, and investigators were not blinded to group allocation. Ophthalmopathy was separated from stable hyperthyroidism by a 13 V-J signature model, with about 88% sensitivity and 81% to 83% specificity obtained in cross-validation and 80%/75% obtained in testing. Blood samples also contained most of the expanded thyroid clonotypes (frequency above 0.001), which suggests that blood repertoires may reflect thyroid immune responses. In validation, the model predicted progression to ophthalmopathy with over 65% sensitivity and over 72% specificity, a median of approximately 6.7 months before onset.

This clonotype was observed a handful of times. This clone's antigen is unknown. Per-nucleotide qualities are absent, and no much larger clonotype sits a single base away. The TCR beta CDR3 regions were amplified from RNA transcripts. The first round of RT-PCR for the TCR CDR3 was performed with the HTBI primer set and the Qiagen OneStep RT-PCR kit. Libraries were constructed in a second round of multiplex PCR, after which size selection and purification were carried out. Sequencing of the libraries was done on an Illumina HiSeq2000 using paired-end 100 bp reads. Turning to the authors' computational methods: SOAPnuke was used to process the raw data, removing reads that contained adapters or uncalled bases, had a mean Phred below 15, or lacked an exact match to the constant primer or identifier. COPE v1.2.5 was used to merge high-quality paired reads, and clonotypes were defined as unique nucleotide sequences. MiTCR v1.1 was used to align clonotypes to the IMGT TRBV, TRBD and TRBJ reference segments. The analysis included only V-J combinations with a frequency above 0.0001, which together covered 99% to 99.2% of the repertoires. A TCS score was defined as the ratio of F50 (clonal expansion) to E x V (chaos), with BLOSUM62-based TCRdist applied between CDR3 peptides within each V-J. Welch's t-statistics and random forest reduced 514 V-J features to 13, which were used in a naive Bayes classifier (R e1071). The Morisita-Horn index was used to measure how similar the thyroid and blood repertoires were. Starting from the raw public reads, TCRdb applied fastp trimming at Q25, assembled clones with MiXCR and retained in-frame beta chains. Each entry merges the rows of one CDR3 protein and shows their most common DNA and genes. The V and J calls were not made by the authors but by TCRdb's processing. Within this sample are around 700,000 distinct CDR3 sequences, with about a third of them counted one time only. The top ten hold more than 25% of the sample.

Deletion took 6 bases off V and 0 bases off J, with a span of 15 bases between the germline ends. The germline V gene (reference sequence) gives CDR1 as SEHNR and CDR2 as FQNEAQ. Reading from cysteine to phenylalanine, the CDR3 counts 16 amino acids. CDR3 DNA only is kept here, 48 bases in frame from base 1. Graves' hyperthyroidism was defined as stable when no progression to ophthalmopathy occurred over 18 months of follow-up. Hyperthyroidism patients were aged 18 to 65 years and newly diagnosed, with disease duration of less than 2 months. The study excluded patients with uncontrolled infections, other autoimmune diseases, pregnancy or lactation. Diagnoses relied on clinical symptoms, serum thyroxine and TRAb, thyroid ultrasound and orbital computed tomography. PBMCs were separated from roughly 10 ml of fresh peripheral blood using Ficoll-Paque density gradient centrifugation. Total RNA was extracted using Trizol reagent, and RNA quality was assessed on an Agilent 2100 Bioanalyzer.

The sequencing input was blood. The sequence came from a woman aged 40 to 50 with Graves' hyperthyroidism. The sequence is built from TRBV7-9 and TRBJ1-3; the D gene cannot be resolved reliably. The nucleotide sequence is given as TGTGCCAGCAGACCCCCAAGGCGGAGCTCTGGAAACACCATATATTTT. Protein translation: CASRPPRRSSGNTIYF. The CDR3, completed at both ends by the reference TRBV7-9 and TRBJ1-3 genes, gives the full variable domain DTGVSQNPRHKITKRGQNVTFRCDPISEHNRLYWYRQTLGQGPEFLTYFQNEAQLEKSRLLSDRFSAERPKGSFSTLEIQRTEQGDSAMYLCASRPPRRSSGNTIYFGEGSWLTVV.